These T cell receptor beta chains were read from a single sample in a study of shared clonotypes between healthy human individuals. TCRdb's copy holds only in-frame clones and misses some; the assay was immunoSEQ multiplex PCR. The sample lists over a million clones; about 84% were seen once. Sequencing was done on a sample of memory CD4+ T cells from PBMCs. These receptors all come from a man younger than 35 in good health. Some clones in this sample may be carry-over from other donors' samples. The CDR3 runs from the conserved cysteine through the conserved F or W. A D gene is named only where the DNA matches it firmly. Not all rows give a size; the values are once, few, many and, for expanded clones, a class.

>NA|TRBJ2-5|once|TRBV7-2
TGTGCCAGCAGCTTATGGGCGGTCCGGGAGACCCAGTACTTC
CASSLWAVRETQYF
>NA|TRBJ2-7|NA|TRBV20-1
TGCAGTGCTACCAACTCCTACGAGCAGTACTTC
CSATNSYEQYF
>NA|TRBJ1-1|few|TRBV6-6
TGTGCCAGCAGTTACTCCAGGGACACTGAAGCTTTCTTT
CASSYSRDTEAFF
>NA|TRBJ1-2|NA|TRBV7-2
TGTGCCAGCAGCTTAGAGAGGGTTACGGCCTCTGGCTACACCTTC
CASSLERVTASGYTF
>NA|TRBJ2-5|NA|TRBV4-1
TGCGCCAGCAGCCAAGATCTGGCCCGACCCCAACAAGAGACCCAGTACTTC
CASSQDLARPQQETQYF
>NA|TRBJ2-7|NA|TRBV5-1
TGCGCCAGCAGCACGGGCCCGCCCGGTTTCTACGAGCAGTACTTC
CASSTGPPGFYEQYF
>NA|TRBJ2-1|NA|TRBV5-1
TGCGCCAGCAGCTTAGAGTTCAGCTCCTACAATGAGCAGTTCTTC
CASSLEFSSYNEQFF
>TRBD2|TRBJ2-2|NA|TRBV28
TGTGCCAGCAGTTCTCCTTCTAGCGGGAGAACACCCGCCGGGGAGCTGTTTTTT
CASSSPSSGRTPAGELFF
>NA|TRBJ2-3|NA|TRBV6-1
TGTGCCAGCAGTCCAGCGGAGGCCACAGATACGCAGTATTTT
CASSPAEATDTQYF
>NA|TRBJ2-7|NA|TRBV28
TGTGCCAGCAGTCCCGGGGAACTCTCCTACGAGCAGTACTTC
CASSPGELSYEQYF
>TRBD1|TRBJ1-1|NA|TRBV6-1
TGTGCCAGCAGTGAATTTGGAGGACAGGACGGCGCTTTCTTT
CASSEFGGQDGAFF
>NA|TRBJ2-3|NA|TRBV9
TGTGCCAGCAGCGTAGCTTGGGGAGATACGCAGTATTTT
CASSVAWGDTQYF
>TRBD2|TRBJ2-3|once|TRBV7-8
TGTGCCAGCAGCCCTACTAGCGGGAGGGTCGTGCCCACAGATACGCAGTATTTT
CASSPTSGRVVPTDTQYF
>NA|TRBJ1-2|NA|TRBV7-9
TGTGCCAGCAGCCGTGGACAGAGAGCTAACTATGGCTACACCTTC
CASSRGQRANYGYTF
>NA|TRBJ1-5|NA|TRBV5-8
TGTGCCAGCAGCTTGGTGTATCAGCCCCAGCATTTT
CASSLVYQPQHF
>TRBD2|TRBJ2-7|NA|TRBV29-1
TGCAGCGCCCTGACTAGCGGCTACGAGCAGTACTTC
CSALTSGYEQYF
>TRBD2|TRBJ2-5|NA|TRBV4-1
TGCGCCAGCAGCCAGGGGACTAGCGGGACACAAGAGACCCAGTACTTC
CASSQGTSGTQETQYF
>NA|TRBJ1-4|NA|TRBV7-8
TGTGCCAGCAGCTTATGGAGGGGGGCGTTGATGGTGGAAAAACTGTTTTTT
CASSLWRGALMVEKLFF
>NA|TRBJ2-1|once|TRBV7-2
TGTGCCAGCAGCTTAGGAAGGGGGAGGAACAATGAGCAGTTCTTC
CASSLGRGRNNEQFF
>NA|TRBJ2-1|NA|TRBV19
TGTGCCAGTATAGGCCGGTGGGAGAAGAATGAGCAGTTCTTC
CASIGRWEKNEQFF
>NA|TRBJ2-5|NA|TRBV5-1
TGCGCCAGCACAGAAAGCCAAGAGACCCAGTACTTC
CASTESQETQYF
>TRBD1|TRBJ1-1|NA|TRBV20-1
TGCAGTGCCAGAGGGACAGGTGAAGCTTTCTTT
CSARGTGEAFF
>NA|TRBJ2-1|NA|TRBV19
TGTGCCAGTAGTTCCCCCCCCGGAGTAGCGCTTTACAATGAGCAGTTCTTC
CASSSPPGVALYNEQFF
>NA|TRBJ1-2|NA|TRBV5-1
TGCGCCAGCAGCTTGAAAAACAGCAACTATGGCTACACCTTC
CASSLKNSNYGYTF
>TRBD1|TRBJ1-3|NA|TRBV5-1
TGCGCCAGCAGCCTCGGACAGGGGGCTGGAAACACCATATATTTT
CASSLGQGAGNTIYF
>TRBD1|TRBJ1-2|NA|TRBV5-1
TGCGCCAGCAGGGAGGGGACAGGGGGATCCTATGGCTACACCTTC
CASREGTGGSYGYTF